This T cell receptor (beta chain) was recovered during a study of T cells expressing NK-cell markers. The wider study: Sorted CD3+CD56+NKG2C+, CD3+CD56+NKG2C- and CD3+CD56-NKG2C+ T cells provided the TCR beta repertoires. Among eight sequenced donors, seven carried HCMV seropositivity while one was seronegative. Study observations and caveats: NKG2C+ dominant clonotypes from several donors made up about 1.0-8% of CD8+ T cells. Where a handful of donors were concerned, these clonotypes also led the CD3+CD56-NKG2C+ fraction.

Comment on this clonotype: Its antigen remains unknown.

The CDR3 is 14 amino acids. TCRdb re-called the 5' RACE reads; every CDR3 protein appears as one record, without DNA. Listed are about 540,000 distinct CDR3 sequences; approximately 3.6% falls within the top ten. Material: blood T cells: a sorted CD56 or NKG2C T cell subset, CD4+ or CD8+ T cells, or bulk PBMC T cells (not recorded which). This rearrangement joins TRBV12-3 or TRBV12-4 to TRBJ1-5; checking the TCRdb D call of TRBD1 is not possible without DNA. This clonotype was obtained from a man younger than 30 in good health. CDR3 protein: CASSLARGLSPQHF.